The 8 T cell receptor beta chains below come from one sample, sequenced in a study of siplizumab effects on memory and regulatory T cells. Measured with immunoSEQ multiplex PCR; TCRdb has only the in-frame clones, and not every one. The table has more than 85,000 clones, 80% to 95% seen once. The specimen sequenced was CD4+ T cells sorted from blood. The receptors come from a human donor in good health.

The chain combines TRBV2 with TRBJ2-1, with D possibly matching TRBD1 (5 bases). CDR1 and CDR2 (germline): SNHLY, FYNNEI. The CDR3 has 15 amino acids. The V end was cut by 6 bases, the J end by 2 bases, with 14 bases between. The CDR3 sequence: CASSGWGTAYNEQFF. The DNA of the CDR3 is TGTGCCAGCAGCGGCTGGGGCACGGCCTACAATGAGCAGTTCTTC.

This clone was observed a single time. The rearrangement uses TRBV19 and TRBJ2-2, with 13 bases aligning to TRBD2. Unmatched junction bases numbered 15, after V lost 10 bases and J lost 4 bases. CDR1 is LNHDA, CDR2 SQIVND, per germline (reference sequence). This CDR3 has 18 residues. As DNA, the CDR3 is TGTGCCACCACTCGCTGGACTAGCGGGAGTGGTGGCACCGGGGAGCTGTTTTTT. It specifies CATTRWTSGSGGTGELFF. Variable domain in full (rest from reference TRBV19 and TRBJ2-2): DGGITQSPKYLFRKEGQNVTLSCEQNLNHDAMYWYRQDPGQGLRLIYYSQIVNDFQKGDIAEGYSVSREKKESFPLTVTSAQKNPTAFYLCATTRWTSGSGGTGELFFGEGSRLTVL.

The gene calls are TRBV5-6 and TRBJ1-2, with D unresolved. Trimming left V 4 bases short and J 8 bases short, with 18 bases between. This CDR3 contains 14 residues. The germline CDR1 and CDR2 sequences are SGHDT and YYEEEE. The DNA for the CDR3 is TGTGCCAGCAGCCTCCAAGCCCCCTCTACGGGCTACACCTTC. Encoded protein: CASSLQAPSTGYTF.

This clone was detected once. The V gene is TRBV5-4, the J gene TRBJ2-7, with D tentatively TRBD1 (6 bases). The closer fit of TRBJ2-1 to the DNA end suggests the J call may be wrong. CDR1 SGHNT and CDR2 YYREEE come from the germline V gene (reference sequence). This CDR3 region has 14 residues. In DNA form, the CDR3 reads TGTGCCAGCAGCCTGCACACAGGGCGCGATGAGCAGTTCTTC. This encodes CASSLHTGRDEQFF.

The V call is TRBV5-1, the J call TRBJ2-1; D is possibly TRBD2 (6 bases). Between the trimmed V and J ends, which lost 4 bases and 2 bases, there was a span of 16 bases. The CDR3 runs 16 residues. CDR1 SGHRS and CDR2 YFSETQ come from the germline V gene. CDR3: CASSRGTGRTYNEQFF. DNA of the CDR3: TGCGCCAGCAGCCGCGGGACGGGGAGAACCTACAATGAGCAGTTCTTC. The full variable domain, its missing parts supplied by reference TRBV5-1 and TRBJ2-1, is KAGVTQTPRYLIKTRGQQVTLSCSPISGHRSVSWYQQTPGQGLQFLFEYFSETQRNKGNFPGRFSGRQFSNSRSEMNVSTLELGDSALYLCASSRGTGRTYNEQFFGPGTRLTVL.

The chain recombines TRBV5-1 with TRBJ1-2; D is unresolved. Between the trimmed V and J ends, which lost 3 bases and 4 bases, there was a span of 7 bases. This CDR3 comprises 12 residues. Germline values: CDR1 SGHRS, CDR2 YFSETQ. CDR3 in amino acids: CASSSSTYGYTF. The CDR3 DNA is TGCGCCAGCAGCTCAAGCACCTATGGCTACACCTTC.

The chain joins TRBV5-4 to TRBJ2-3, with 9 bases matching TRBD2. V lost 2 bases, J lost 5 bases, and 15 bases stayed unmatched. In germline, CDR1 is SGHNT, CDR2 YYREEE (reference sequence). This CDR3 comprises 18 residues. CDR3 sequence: CASSFGSGRLSLGDTQYF. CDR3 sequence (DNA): TGTGCCAGCAGCTTCGGTAGCGGGAGATTATCACTGGGAGATACGCAGTATTTT.

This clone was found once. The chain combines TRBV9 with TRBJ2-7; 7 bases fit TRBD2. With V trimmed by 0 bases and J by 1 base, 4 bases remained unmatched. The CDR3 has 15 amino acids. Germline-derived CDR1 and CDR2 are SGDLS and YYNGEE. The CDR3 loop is CASSVAGRDSYEQYF. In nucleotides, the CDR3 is TGTGCCAGCAGCGTAGCGGGGAGGGATTCCTACGAGCAGTACTTC.